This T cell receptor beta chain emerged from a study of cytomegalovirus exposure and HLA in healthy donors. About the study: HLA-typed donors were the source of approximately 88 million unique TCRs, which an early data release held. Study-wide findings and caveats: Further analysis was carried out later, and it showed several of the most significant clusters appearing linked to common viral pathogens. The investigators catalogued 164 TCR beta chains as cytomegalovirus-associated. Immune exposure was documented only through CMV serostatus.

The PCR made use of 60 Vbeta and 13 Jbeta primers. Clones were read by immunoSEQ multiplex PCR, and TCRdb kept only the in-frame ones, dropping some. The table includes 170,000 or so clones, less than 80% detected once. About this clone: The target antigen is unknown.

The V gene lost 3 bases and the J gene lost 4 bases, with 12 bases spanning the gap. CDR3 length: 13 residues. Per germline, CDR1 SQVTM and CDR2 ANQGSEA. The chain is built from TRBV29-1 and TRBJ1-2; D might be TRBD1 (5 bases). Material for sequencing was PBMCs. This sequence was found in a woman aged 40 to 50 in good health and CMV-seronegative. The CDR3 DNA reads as TGCAGCGTTGAGCCCACGGACATCTATGGCTACACCTTC. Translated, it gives CSVEPTDIYGYTF. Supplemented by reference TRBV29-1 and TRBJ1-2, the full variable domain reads SAVISQKPSRDICQRGTSLTIQCQVDSQVTMMFWYRQQPGQSLTLIATANQGSEATYESGFVIDKFPISRPNLTFSTLTVSNMSPEDSSIYLCSVEPTDIYGYTFGSGTRLTVV.